A selection of T cell receptor beta chains follows, all from one sample in a study of shared clonotypes between healthy human individuals. Data came from immunoSEQ multiplex PCR; TCRdb stores just in-frame clones and leaves some out. Among more than 1,200,000 clones, 97% to 99% were seen once, and the ten largest hold about 0.4%. Sequenced material: naive CD4+ T cells sorted from blood. The receptors come from a man aged 25-45 years in good health. The CDR3 runs from the conserved cysteine through the conserved F or W. Each record gives: clone size, D gene, V gene, J gene, CDR3 protein, CDR3 DNA. A D gene is named only where the DNA matches it firmly. Rows may omit the clone size; those that give it use once, few, many or a size class.

clone size: .
D gene: TRBD1
V gene: TRBV5-1
J gene: TRBJ1-4
CDR3 protein: CASSDDRAGEKLFF
CDR3 DNA: TGCGCCAGCAGCGATGACAGGGCTGGTGAAAAACTGTTTTTT

clone size: .
D gene: .
V gene: TRBV19
J gene: TRBJ2-2
CDR3 protein: CASSIKAPTGELFF
CDR3 DNA: TGTGCCAGTAGTATAAAGGCCCCCACCGGGGAGCTGTTTTTT

clone size: once
D gene: .
V gene: TRBV28
J gene: TRBJ2-5
CDR3 protein: CASRPLGPTQYF
CDR3 DNA: TGTGCCAGCAGACCCTTGGGACCCACCCAGTACTTC

clone size: once
D gene: .
V gene: TRBV29-1
J gene: TRBJ2-7
CDR3 protein: CSAGDYEQYF
CDR3 DNA: TGCAGCGCCGGAGACTACGAGCAGTACTTC

clone size: .
D gene: .
V gene: TRBV18
J gene: TRBJ2-5
CDR3 protein: CASSPPDSIQETQYF
CDR3 DNA: TGTGCCAGCTCACCACCGGATTCTATCCAAGAGACCCAGTACTTC

clone size: once
D gene: .
V gene: TRBV28
J gene: TRBJ2-3
CDR3 protein: CASTSGASDTQYF
CDR3 DNA: TGTGCCAGCACGTCCGGGGCCTCAGATACGCAGTATTTT

clone size: .
D gene: .
V gene: TRBV19
J gene: TRBJ2-4
CDR3 protein: CASREDPAKNIQYF
CDR3 DNA: TGTGCCAGTAGGGAAGACCCAGCCAAAAACATTCAGTACTTC

clone size: .
D gene: .
V gene: TRBV20-1
J gene: TRBJ1-5
CDR3 protein: CSAAHNQPQHF
CDR3 DNA: TGCAGTGCCGCCCACAATCAGCCCCAGCATTTT

clone size: .
D gene: .
V gene: TRBV28
J gene: TRBJ1-2
CDR3 protein: CASSLMVRQAYEGYTF
CDR3 DNA: TGTGCCAGCAGTTTAATGGTTCGACAGGCTTATGAGGGCTACACCTTC

clone size: .
D gene: TRBD1
V gene: TRBV18
J gene: TRBJ2-1
CDR3 protein: CASSPYGTGVGSYNEQFF
CDR3 DNA: TGTGCCAGCTCACCATATGGGACAGGGGTGGGCTCCTACAATGAGCAGTTCTTC

clone size: .
D gene: TRBD1
V gene: TRBV19
J gene: TRBJ2-7
CDR3 protein: CASSSGQGAQIYEQYF
CDR3 DNA: TGTGCCAGTAGCAGTGGACAGGGGGCACAGATCTACGAGCAGTACTTC

clone size: .
D gene: .
V gene: TRBV19
J gene: TRBJ2-3
CDR3 protein: CASSPTGTGTDTQYF
CDR3 DNA: TGTGCCAGTAGTCCGACAGGGACTGGCACAGATACGCAGTATTTT

clone size: .
D gene: TRBD1
V gene: TRBV18
J gene: TRBJ1-2
CDR3 protein: CASSQGTGRLGYGYTF
CDR3 DNA: TGTGCCAGCTCACAAGGGACAGGGCGGCTTGGCTATGGCTACACCTTC

clone size: .
D gene: .
V gene: TRBV7-2
J gene: TRBJ1-5
CDR3 protein: CASSFLVNQPQHF
CDR3 DNA: TGTGCCAGCAGCTTTTTAGTAAATCAGCCCCAGCATTTT

clone size: .
D gene: .
V gene: TRBV19
J gene: TRBJ2-1
CDR3 protein: CASSISYNEQFF
CDR3 DNA: TGTGCCAGTAGTATTTCCTACAATGAGCAGTTCTTC

clone size: .
D gene: .
V gene: TRBV7-3
J gene: TRBJ1-4
CDR3 protein: CASSLTRAANEKLFF
CDR3 DNA: TGTGCCAGCAGCTTAACCAGGGCGGCTAATGAAAAACTGTTTTTT

clone size: .
D gene: TRBD1
V gene: TRBV6-5
J gene: TRBJ2-2
CDR3 protein: CASSYADRVNGELFF
CDR3 DNA: TGTGCCAGCAGTTACGCGGACAGGGTAAACGGGGAGCTGTTTTTT

clone size: .
D gene: .
V gene: TRBV5-8
J gene: TRBJ2-7
CDR3 protein: CASSLDRGLYEQYF
CDR3 DNA: TGTGCCAGCAGCTTGGATCGGGGTCTCTACGAGCAGTACTTC

clone size: .
D gene: .
V gene: TRBV28
J gene: TRBJ2-7
CDR3 protein: CASTSTTSPSYEQYF
CDR3 DNA: TGTGCCAGCACTTCGACGACTAGTCCCAGTTACGAGCAGTACTTC

clone size: .
D gene: .
V gene: TRBV20-1
J gene: TRBJ2-5
CDR3 protein: CSSYMRETQYF
CDR3 DNA: TGCAGTTCCTACATGCGGGAGACCCAGTACTTC

clone size: .
D gene: .
V gene: TRBV7-9
J gene: TRBJ2-3
CDR3 protein: CASSLSPWAADTQYF
CDR3 DNA: TGTGCCAGCAGCTTGTCCCCTTGGGCGGCAGATACGCAGTATTTT

clone size: .
D gene: .
V gene: TRBV5-1
J gene: TRBJ1-1
CDR3 protein: CASSLDGVGRTEKNTEAFF
CDR3 DNA: TGCGCCAGCAGCCTGGATGGGGTGGGGAGAACAGAGAAGAACACTGAAGCTTTCTTT

clone size: once
D gene: .
V gene: TRBV27
J gene: TRBJ2-2
CDR3 protein: CAGHRNRVTGELFF
CDR3 DNA: TGTGCCGGGCATCGTAACAGAGTTACCGGGGAGCTGTTTTTT

clone size: .
D gene: .
V gene: TRBV5-1
J gene: TRBJ2-5
CDR3 protein: CASSAGTLQETQYF
CDR3 DNA: TGCGCCAGCAGCGCAGGGACTCTTCAAGAGACCCAGTACTTC

clone size: .
D gene: TRBD1
V gene: TRBV5-1
J gene: TRBJ2-5
CDR3 protein: CASSRDRGQETQYF
CDR3 DNA: TGCGCCAGCAGCCGGGACAGGGGACAAGAGACCCAGTACTTC

clone size: .
D gene: .
V gene: TRBV27
J gene: TRBJ2-7
CDR3 protein: CASSLSTSGGPLDYEQYF
CDR3 DNA: TGTGCCAGCAGTTTATCTACCTCCGGGGGCCCGTTGGACTACGAGCAGTACTTC

clone size: .
D gene: TRBD2
V gene: TRBV5-5
J gene: TRBJ2-1
CDR3 protein: CASSFGALAGIEQFF
CDR3 DNA: TGTGCCAGCAGCTTTGGGGCACTAGCGGGAATTGAGCAGTTCTTC

clone size: .
D gene: TRBD1
V gene: TRBV18
J gene: TRBJ2-7
CDR3 protein: CASSPPGQGVSYEQYF
CDR3 DNA: TGTGCCAGCTCACCACCTGGACAGGGAGTCTCTTACGAGCAGTACTTC

clone size: .
D gene: .
V gene: TRBV5-1
J gene: TRBJ2-3
CDR3 protein: CASSELPGAGDHSTDTQYF
CDR3 DNA: TGCGCCAGCAGCGAGCTCCCGGGGGCGGGAGACCATAGCACAGATACGCAGTATTTT

clone size: .
D gene: TRBD2
V gene: TRBV28
J gene: TRBJ2-2
CDR3 protein: CASSLLGLAGVTGELFF
CDR3 DNA: TGTGCCAGCAGTTTACTCGGACTAGCGGGAGTCACCGGGGAGCTGTTTTTT

clone size: .
D gene: .
V gene: TRBV4-1
J gene: TRBJ2-5
CDR3 protein: CASSQVSGETQYF
CDR3 DNA: TGCGCCAGCAGCCAAGTCTCAGGGGAGACCCAGTACTTC

clone size: .
D gene: .
V gene: TRBV7-6
J gene: TRBJ2-5
CDR3 protein: CASSQPGHQETQYF
CDR3 DNA: TGTGCCAGCAGCCAACCGGGACACCAAGAGACCCAGTACTTC

clone size: .
D gene: .
V gene: TRBV6-6
J gene: TRBJ1-4
CDR3 protein: CASSYSPGAGEKLFF
CDR3 DNA: TGTGCCAGCAGTTACTCACCAGGGGCTGGCGAAAAACTGTTTTTT

clone size: .
D gene: TRBD1
V gene: TRBV5-4
J gene: TRBJ2-7
CDR3 protein: CASSERQGVYEQYF
CDR3 DNA: TGTGCCAGCAGCGAACGACAGGGGGTCTACGAGCAGTACTTC

clone size: .
D gene: .
V gene: TRBV5-1
J gene: TRBJ1-5
CDR3 protein: CASSLEVNQPQHF
CDR3 DNA: TGCGCCAGCAGCTTGGAGGTCAATCAGCCCCAGCATTTT

clone size: .
D gene: .
V gene: TRBV6-4
J gene: TRBJ2-1
CDR3 protein: CASSDLRSNEQFF
CDR3 DNA: TGTGCCAGCAGTGACCTTAGGAGCAATGAGCAGTTCTTC

clone size: .
D gene: .
V gene: TRBV7-9
J gene: TRBJ1-5
CDR3 protein: CASSSTGGMDQPQHF
CDR3 DNA: TGTGCCAGCAGCTCGACAGGTGGGATGGATCAGCCCCAGCATTTT

clone size: .
D gene: TRBD2
V gene: TRBV5-4
J gene: TRBJ2-7
CDR3 protein: CASSPAGSVIYEQYF
CDR3 DNA: TGTGCCAGCAGTCCAGCGGGAAGTGTAATCTACGAGCAGTACTTC

clone size: once
D gene: .
V gene: TRBV7-9
J gene: TRBJ2-2
CDR3 protein: CASSGPGDLNTGELFF
CDR3 DNA: TGTGCCAGCAGCGGACCCGGGGACTTAAACACCGGGGAGCTGTTTTTT

clone size: .
D gene: .
V gene: TRBV5-6
J gene: TRBJ2-1
CDR3 protein: CASSPGSSYNEQFF
CDR3 DNA: TGTGCCAGCTCACCGGGGAGCTCCTACAATGAGCAGTTCTTC

clone size: .
D gene: .
V gene: TRBV29-1
J gene: TRBJ1-2
CDR3 protein: CSVEDRGYGYTF
CDR3 DNA: TGCAGCGTTGAAGATCGGGGCTATGGCTACACCTTC

clone size: .
D gene: .
V gene: TRBV4-3
J gene: TRBJ2-1
CDR3 protein: CASSQAGMIYNEQFF
CDR3 DNA: TGCGCCAGCAGCCAAGCAGGGATGATCTACAATGAGCAGTTCTTC